Each of the 3 T cell receptor beta chains below was sequenced from the same sample in a study of T-cell memory formation after mild COVID-19. TCRdb used MiXCR to reprocess the 5' RACE reads, holding one entry per CDR3 protein. Found here are 500,000 to 600,000 distinct CDR3 sequences, about a sixth of them singletons; the top ten hold 9.5% to 15%. Sequences were obtained from PBMCs or a T cell subset sorted from them (not recorded which). The receptor source for this set is an adult woman who had mild COVID-19 (a few samples of this study predate the infection). Cell type and time point are not known.

This clonotype was observed a handful of times. CDR3 in DNA: TGTGCCAGCAGCGCAATCGGCGGAAGTGAGCAGTTCTTC. It specifies CASSAIGGSEQFF. This sequence joins TRBV7-3 and TRBJ2-1; D gene uncertain. The V and J ends lost 5 bases and 9 bases respectively, with 14 bases between them. The germline CDR1 and CDR2 sequences are SGHTA and FQGTGA. CDR3 length: 13 amino acids.

This chain joins TRBV24-1 and TRBJ2-1; D uncertain. The CDR3 extends over 12 amino acids. Trimming cost V 5 bases and J 8 bases, with 9 bases left between them. Germline values: CDR1 KGHDR, CDR2 SFDVKD. CDR3 region: CATSGRVDEQFF. In DNA, the CDR3 is TGTGCCACCAGTGGTCGGGTGGATGAGCAGTTCTTC.

This CDR3 is CASSFPPAAAYNEQFF. As DNA, the CDR3 is TGTGCCAGCAGCTTCCCGCCGGCCGCGGCCTACAATGAGCAGTTCTTC. The chain carries TRBV7-9 and TRBJ2-1; D is unclear. V gave up 3 bases and J gave up 2 bases, with 14 bases separating them. Germline V gene lookup returns CDR1 SEHNR and CDR2 FQNEAQ (reference sequence). CDR3 length: 16 residues.